This T cell receptor beta chain came from a study of blood T cell repertoires in COVID-19. Overall study: The United States, Italy and Spain supplied acute and convalescent COVID-19 samples.

The data were produced by immunoSEQ multiplex PCR, yet TCRdb's version contains in-frame clones alone and is incomplete. This table holds 110,000 or so clones, 85% to 90% found once. Germline CDR1 reads MGHDK; CDR2 reads SYGVNS. The CDR3 is 13 amino acids. V was clipped by 7 bases and J by 6 bases, with 15 bases between them. This sequence originates from a woman aged 55-70 years with COVID-19, enrolled during active disease. This chain uses TRBV25-1 with TRBJ1-2; no clear D gene. What was sequenced was peripheral blood. DNA of the CDR3: TGTGCCAGCACCGAGGAGGCGGGGAATGGCTACACCTTC. Encoded protein: CASTEEAGNGYTF.